Below, one TCR beta chain is given with its context. V was trimmed by 2 bases and J by 4 bases, leaving 15 bases between them. Germline V gene data show CDR1 as MNHNY and CDR2 as SVGAGI (reference sequence). CDR3 length: 15 residues. TCRdb keeps only in-frame clones here, not all; method: immunoSEQ multiplex PCR. The top ten clones hold around 1.5% of a sample with 410,000 or so clones, approximately 91% of them seen once. This specimen belongs to a study of blood T cell repertoires in COVID-19. Study-level background: PBMCs, B-cell-depleted T cells, or T cells provided the cDNA or gDNA that made up the material.

Seattle's enrolled individuals joined amid active infection and were then monitored longitudinally. Sequenced: peripheral blood. This TCR came from a middle-aged woman with COVID-19, enrolled during active disease. The J gene is TRBJ2-7, the V gene TRBV6-6, with D unresolved. The CDR3 spells CASSYPTQAVYEQYF. CDR3 coding DNA: TGTGCCAGCAGTTACCCAACGCAGGCTGTATACGAGCAGTACTTC.